These 21 T cell receptor beta chains were all obtained from the same sample, sequenced in a study of T cells after yellow fever vaccination. TCRdb used MiXCR to reprocess the 5' RACE reads, holding one entry per CDR3 protein. The sample lists some 320,000 distinct CDR3 sequences; around 4.5% were seen once. The input for sequencing was PBMCs, taken 15 days after the yellow fever booster vaccination. These receptors were taken from a man younger than 30 who received the YFV17D yellow fever vaccine.

This clonotype occurred a few times. The chain is built from TRBV5-1 and TRBJ2-5; 8 bases match TRBD2. Germline V gene sequence: CDR1 SGHRS, CDR2 YFSETQ. This CDR3 has 15 amino acids. Unmatched junction bases numbered 10, after V lost 4 bases and J lost 5 bases. CDR3 amino acids: CASSQPDSSGETQYF. CDR3 nucleotides: TGCGCCAGCAGCCAACCCGACTCTAGCGGGGAGACCCAGTACTTC.

J is TRBJ1-4 and V is TRBV2; D gene uncertain. V was pared by 7 bases and J by 7 bases, with 7 bases between. Germline V lookup: CDR1 SNHLY, CDR2 FYNNEI. The CDR3 has 11 residues. CDR3 protein: CASIRSEKLFF. The CDR3 coding sequence is TGTGCCAGCATCCGCTCTGAAAAACTGTTTTTT. Using reference TRBV2 and TRBJ1-4 for the parts outside the CDR3, the full variable domain is EPEVTQTPSHQVTQMGQEVILRCVPISNHLYFYWYRQILGQKVEFLVSFYNNEISEKSEIFDDQFSVERPDGSNFTLKIRSTKLEDSAMYFCASIRSEKLFFGSGTQLSVL.

V gene TRBV5-6 combines with J gene TRBJ1-1; D remains unclear. With 4 bases removed from V and 5 bases from J, the gap between germline ends came to 9 bases. Germline V lookup: CDR1 SGHDT, CDR2 YYEEEE. The length of the CDR3 is 12 residues. CDR3 DNA sequence: TGTGCCAGCAGCCCGGCCGGGACTGAAGCTTTCTTT. Protein product: CASSPAGTEAFF. The full variable domain, rest sourced from reference TRBV5-6 and TRBJ1-1, is DAGVTQSPTHLIKTRGQQVTLRCSPKSGHDTVSWYQQALGQGPQFIFQYYEEEERQRGNFPDRFSGHQFPNYSSELNVNALLLGDSALYLCASSPAGTEAFFGQGTRLTVV.

This clonotype was seen a few times. The V gene is TRBV29-1, the J gene TRBJ1-5; TRBD1 matches at 8 bases. The CDR3 has 15 amino acids. Germline assignment: CDR1 SQVTM and CDR2 ANQGSEA. The V gene end was trimmed by 6 bases and the J gene end by 0 bases; junction bases not matched to a gene: 7. For the CDR3, the DNA is TGCAGCGTCTCACAGGGGGTAGGTAGCAATCAGCCCCAGCATTTT. As protein: CSVSQGVGSNQPQHF.

This clonotype appeared a few times. This chain joins TRBV9 and TRBJ2-5; D is unclear. CDR3 length: 13 amino acids. V lost 4 bases, J lost 4 bases, and 11 bases lay in between. The germline CDR1 and CDR2 sequences are SGDLS and YYNGEE. CDR3 residues: CASSFALGETQYF. The CDR3, as DNA: TGTGCCAGCAGCTTCGCGCTGGGAGAGACCCAGTACTTC.

This clonotype has ten or more counts. The rearrangement joins TRBV7-2 to TRBJ2-1; D possibly corresponds to TRBD1 (6 bases). Germline CDR1 is SGHTA and CDR2 is FQGNSA. The CDR3 has 13 amino acids. V shed 0 bases and J shed 10 bases, with 10 bases lying between them. The CDR3 protein is CASSLAFGTEQFF. The CDR3 DNA sequence: TGTGCCAGCAGCTTAGCTTTCGGGACAGAGCAGTTCTTC.

In nucleotides, the CDR3 is TGTGCCAGCAGCTTGGACTCCACGGGAGAGCAGTACTTC. It codes for CASSLDSTGEQYF. This rearrangement joins TRBV5-4 to TRBJ2-7; perhaps TRBD2 as D (5 bases). CDR3 length: 13 residues. Germline CDR1 SGHNT, CDR2 YYREEE (reference sequence). Trimming removed 0 bases at V and 7 bases at J, with 11 bases between. The full variable domain, with the rest looked up from reference TRBV5-4 and TRBJ2-7, is ETGVTQSPTHLIKTRGQQVTLRCSSQSGHNTVSWYQQALGQGPQFIFQYYREEENGRGNFPPRFSGLQFPNYSSELNVNALELDDSALYLCASSLDSTGEQYFGPGTRLTVT.

There are many counts of this clonotype. The DNA of the CDR3 is TGTGCCAGCAGCTTAGGACTAGCGGGGGGACACAATGAGCAGTTCTTC. This codes for CASSLGLAGGHNEQFF. V and J are TRBV7-2 and TRBJ2-1; 13 bases line up with TRBD2. Unmatched junction bases numbered 2, after V lost 1 base and J lost 5 bases. This CDR3 is built from 16 residues. The V gene's germline CDR1 is SGHTA and CDR2 FQGNSA.

This clonotype was seen more than once but under ten times. The chain employs TRBV20-1 and TRBJ2-3; 8 bases are shared with TRBD1. Germline loops: CDR1 DFQATT, CDR2 SNEGSKA (reference sequence). This CDR3 spans 16 amino acids. With V trimmed by 8 bases and J by 2 bases, 15 bases remained unmatched. CDR3 nucleotides: TGCAGTTGCCCGGCCTTCAGACAGGGGATCACAGATACGCAGTATTTT. Its translation: CSCPAFRQGITDTQYF.

This clonotype came up many times. V and J are TRBV9 and TRBJ2-1, with 8 bases that match TRBD2. CDR1 and CDR2 (germline): SGDLS, YYNGEE. Losses at the gene ends were 0 bases for V and 6 bases for J; bases not matched to a gene: 11. This CDR3 is 17 amino acids long. This chain's CDR3 is CASSVVGERGPSNEQFF. CDR3 DNA sequence: TGTGCCAGCAGCGTAGTAGGGGAGCGGGGGCCTAGCAATGAGCAGTTCTTC.

The rearrangement uses TRBV6-5 and TRBJ2-1, with 7 bases fitting TRBD2. The germline CDR1 and CDR2 sequences are MNHEY and SVGAGI. J was trimmed by 4 bases and V by 5 bases; bases with no gene match: 8. The CDR3 has 15 amino acids. CDR3 amino acids: CASSPPERGYNEQFF. The CDR3 DNA is TGTGCCAGCAGTCCCCCTGAGCGGGGATACAATGAGCAGTTCTTC.

CDR3: CASRKTGLNNQPQHF. Here the CDR3 DNA reads TGTGCCAGCAGAAAGACAGGGTTGAACAATCAGCCCCAGCATTTT. The chain uses TRBV12-3 or TRBV12-4 and TRBJ1-5; TRBD1 aligns across 7 bases. J was trimmed by 3 bases and V by 6 bases; bases with no gene match: 8. This CDR3 is built from 15 residues.

The chain is built from TRBV28 and TRBJ2-5; 9 bases match TRBD2. Looked up from germline, CDR1 is MDHEN and CDR2 is SYDVKM. This CDR3 contains 15 residues. V gave up 6 bases and J gave up 5 bases; unmatched junction bases: 10. CDR3 region: CASSLLGAGGETQYF. CDR3 in DNA: TGTGCCAGCAGCCTCCTGGGGGCGGGGGGGGAGACCCAGTACTTC.

This clonotype has just a few counts. CDR3: CSVGNGGNTGELFF. The CDR3 nucleotides are TGCAGCGTTGGTAACGGGGGGAACACCGGGGAGCTGTTTTTT. The chain recombines TRBV29-1 with TRBJ2-2, with D possibly matching TRBD2 (6 bases). The CDR3 spans 14 residues. V lost 4 bases, J lost 1 base, and 10 bases lay in between. Germline V gene sequence: CDR1 SQVTM, CDR2 ANQGSEA.

This clonotype was seen a handful of times. The rearrangement uses TRBV12-3 or TRBV12-4 and TRBJ1-5, with D unclear. The CDR3 consists of 13 residues. V lost 4 bases to trimming and J lost 3 bases, with 7 bases between them. The CDR3 DNA sequence: TGTGCCAGCAGTTGGACCCACAATCAGCCCCAGCATTTT. Its protein is CASSWTHNQPQHF.

This clonotype was recorded many times. This chain joins TRBV5-1 and TRBJ2-1; 8 nucleotides agree with TRBD1. Germline assignment: CDR1 SGHRS and CDR2 YFSETQ. Trimming took 4 bases from V and 4 from J; bases not matched to a gene: 7. The CDR3 runs 15 residues. This CDR3 is CASSTGGHKYNEQFF. CDR3 DNA sequence: TGCGCCAGCAGCACAGGGGGACATAAGTACAATGAGCAGTTCTTC.

V usage is TRBV6-5 and J usage is TRBJ2-2, with D maybe TRBD2 (6 bases). The CDR3 loop spans 13 amino acids. Germline V CDR1 and CDR2: MNHEY, SVGAGI. V dropped 2 bases and J dropped 9 bases, with 10 bases sitting between them. CDR3: CASSYRRGWELFF. CDR3 coding DNA: TGTGCCAGCAGTTACCGCCGGGGGTGGGAGCTGTTTTTT.

This clonotype was detected only a few times. This chain links TRBV5-4 with TRBJ2-7; 8 nucleotides align to TRBD1. Germline loops: CDR1 SGHNT, CDR2 YYREEE (reference sequence). CDR3 length: 17 residues. V lost 2 bases to trimming and J lost 1 base; unmatched junction nucleotides: 11. The CDR3 here is CASSFGQGPDHSYEQYF. CDR3 DNA sequence: TGTGCCAGCAGCTTCGGACAGGGACCTGACCATTCCTACGAGCAGTACTTC.

The table lists this clonotype with a few counts. This sequence joins TRBV29-1 and TRBJ2-5; 9 nucleotides line up with TRBD1. The CDR3 has 16 amino acids. Germline V gene data show CDR1 as SQVTM and CDR2 as ANQGSEA. Unmatched junction bases numbered 10, after V lost 3 bases and J lost 2 bases. Here the CDR3 DNA reads TGCAGCGTTGATAAGGCCCCGGGACAGGGTCAAGAGACCCAGTACTTC. It is translated as CSVDKAPGQGQETQYF.

V usage is TRBV20-1 and J usage is TRBJ1-6, with 8 bases fitting TRBD1. The germline CDR1 and CDR2 sequences are DFQATT and SNEGSKA (reference sequence). The CDR3 is made up of 15 amino acids. V lost 0 bases to trimming and J lost 14 bases; unmatched junction nucleotides: 12. For the CDR3, the DNA is TGCAGTGCTAGAGAGGTGGCAGGGGGCTTTAGGGCCCTCCACTTT. Its translation is CSAREVAGGFRALHF.

The chain uses TRBV5-1 and TRBJ2-3; D may be TRBD1 (5 bases). The CDR3 runs to 14 residues. The germline V gene encodes CDR1 SGHRS and CDR2 YFSETQ. V lost 2 bases, J lost 5 bases, and 12 bases lay in between. CDR3 protein: CASSLTGGGDTQYF. In nucleotides, the CDR3 is TGCGCCAGCAGCTTAACAGGCGGTGGAGATACGCAGTATTTT.